Sequencing of this T cell receptor beta chain was carried out in a study of human T cells and chemical hapten exposure. Time point meaning: pre-sensitization, week 0. Described treatment: therapeutic diphenylcyclopropenone sensitization with weekly scalp DPC. Every donor had alopecia and was 18 to 70 years old; all were suitable for DPC. Overall study findings and caveats: DPC sensitization left the count of TCRs above 1 in 1000 unchanged.

The table lists this clonotype with many counts. What it recognizes is unknown. The library tagged each cDNA molecule with unique molecular identifiers. Source study methods: Sample-level TCR yields exhibited a median of roughly 96,000, with a range of roughly 20,000 to 750,000. TCRdb reprocessed the RACE reads via MiXCR and lists one record per CDR3 protein. What appears here as the V and J calls and clone size reflects TCRdb's work, not the paper's. The data hold about 120,000 distinct CDR3 sequences, with approximately 12% observed a single time. The CDR3 is 15 residues long. Germline-derived CDR1 and CDR2 are SGHVS and FNYEAQ. Trimming at V came to 1 base and at J to 9 bases, leaving 4 bases not matched to a gene.

This rearrangement joins TRBV7-6 to TRBJ2-6, with 9 bases aligning to TRBD1. The sequence derives from a young woman with alopecia areata. Some clones in this sample may be carry-over from other donors' samples. Sample: whole blood, taken in connection with sensitization to the hapten diphenylcyclopropenone (DPC). CDR3 region: CASSLGGQGINVLTF. CDR3 DNA: TGTGCCAGCAGCTTAGGGGGACAGGGTATCAACGTCCTGACTTTC.